This passage covers 22 T cell receptor beta chains from one sample sequenced in a study of cytomegalovirus exposure and HLA in healthy donors. This PCR relied on a set of 60 Vbeta primers and 13 Jbeta primers. The assay was immunoSEQ multiplex PCR, and TCRdb's table has in-frame clones only and misses some. This sample has approximately 130,000 clones; around 77% occur once, and the top ten carry approximately 1.2%. Specimen: PBMCs. The receptors originated from a man aged 50 or older in good health and CMV-seronegative.

The rearrangement uses TRBV7-9 and TRBJ2-7, with 7 bases fitting TRBD2. The germline V gene has CDR1 SEHNR and CDR2 FQNEAQ (reference sequence). The CDR3 is made up of 15 amino acids. V was pared by 3 bases and J by 4 bases, with 9 bases of the junction left unmatched. The CDR3: CASSLGGRAGYEQYF. The CDR3 DNA reads TGTGCCAGCAGCTTGGGTGGGAGGGCCGGGTACGAGCAGTACTTC.

The chain links TRBV7-2 to TRBJ2-2; 10 nucleotides agree with TRBD2. The V gene's germline CDR1 is SGHTA and CDR2 FQGNSA. J was trimmed by 3 bases and V by 0 bases; bases with no gene match: 4. This CDR3 region has 17 residues. The CDR3 region is CASSLADLAGDTGELFF. As DNA, the CDR3 is TGTGCCAGCAGCTTAGCGGACCTAGCGGGGGACACCGGGGAGCTGTTTTTT.

This rearrangement joins TRBV5-1 to TRBJ2-7; 11 bases are shared with TRBD2. In germline, CDR1 is SGHRS, CDR2 YFSETQ. The ends lost 0 bases at V and 5 bases at J; junction bases unmatched: 7. The CDR3 is made up of 16 amino acids. CDR3 nucleotide sequence: TGCGCCAGCAGCTTGGGGAGTAGCGGGAGGGCCAACGAGCAGTACTTC. This sequence encodes CASSLGSSGRANEQYF.

Written as DNA, the CDR3 is TGTGCCAGCAGCTTAGCCCAGGGTGGTACTGAAGCTTTCTTT. Translated, it gives CASSLAQGGTEAFF. The gene calls are TRBV7-2 and TRBJ1-1; D perhaps matches TRBD1 (5 bases). This CDR3 comprises 14 residues. The germline gives CDR1 SGHTA, CDR2 FQGNSA. V was cut by 0 bases and J by 5 bases, with 10 bases left in between.

The chain couples TRBV6-1 to TRBJ1-5; the match to TRBD1 covers 7 bases. CDR1 is MNHNS and CDR2 is SASEGT in the germline V gene. CDR3 size: 14 residues. Trimming took 6 bases from V and 4 from J; bases not matched to a gene: 6. DNA for the CDR3: TGTGCCAGCAGCGGAGGGGGCCCTAATCAGCCCCAGCATTTT. Amino acids: CASSGGGPNQPQHF.

The chain combines TRBV5-4 with TRBJ2-3, with 9 bases lining up with TRBD2. The CDR3 consists of 16 residues. After removal of 1 base from V and 0 bases from J, the junction contained 3 bases not matched to a gene. Germline CDR1 and CDR2: SGHNT and YYREEE (reference sequence). The DNA of the CDR3 is TGTGCCAGCAGCTTGCGACTAGCGGAGAGCACAGATACGCAGTATTTT. Amino acids: CASSLRLAESTDTQYF.

J is TRBJ1-1 and V is TRBV28, with TRBD1 matching over 8 bases. J was trimmed by 4 bases and V by 5 bases; bases with no gene match: 6. The germline CDR1 and CDR2 sequences are MDHEN and SYDVKM. The CDR3 is 14 amino acids. The CDR3 region has the DNA TGTGCCAGCAGTAAAAGCCAGGGGGCCACTGAAGCTTTCTTT. Its protein is CASSKSQGATEAFF.

Turning to this clone: The germline gene is not matched at one end of the junction; a read error may be the cause. The V and J genes are TRBV29-1 and TRBJ1-1; 7 bases line up with TRBD1. CDR1 is SQVTM and CDR2 is ANQGSEA in the germline V gene. This CDR3 contains 13 residues. Here the CDR3 DNA reads TGCGGCGTTATGGGACAGATGGACACTGAAGCTTTCTTT. It yields the protein CGVMGQMDTEAFF.

Comments on this clone: The sample has other DNA sequences that encode this CDR3 too. The chain links TRBV18 to TRBJ1-2; 7 bases are a match to TRBD1. The CDR3 is 14 residues long. Germline V gene sequence: CDR1 KGHSH, CDR2 LQKENI. The junction had 3 bases not matched to a gene; V was cut back by 5 bases and J by 0 bases. The chain's CDR3 is CASSGDSTNYGYTF. CDR3 nucleotides: TGTGCCAGCTCAGGGGACAGTACTAACTATGGCTACACCTTC.

There are a few counts of this clone. V and J are TRBV27 and TRBJ2-2; 7 nucleotides line up with TRBD2. CDR1 is MNHEY, CDR2 SMNVEV, per germline (reference sequence). This CDR3 has 17 amino acids. The junction had 13 bases not matched to a gene; V was cut back by 4 bases and J by 5 bases. CDR3 in amino acids: CASSSYYRLARTGELFF. The CDR3 region has the DNA TGTGCCAGCAGTTCCTACTACCGACTAGCAAGAACCGGGGAGCTGTTTTTT.

This chain connects TRBV27 to TRBJ1-5; 7 positions agree with TRBD1. The CDR3 contains 14 residues. Germline assignment: CDR1 MNHEY and CDR2 SMNVEV (reference sequence). V was pared by 8 bases and J by 3 bases, with 7 bases of the junction left unmatched. CDR3 DNA: TGTGCCAGCCCTTCCACAGGGGACAATCAGCCCCAGCATTTT. It codes for CASPSTGDNQPQHF.

The chain is built from TRBV19 and TRBJ2-4; tentatively, D is TRBD2 (5 bases). Trimming cost V 9 bases and J 5 bases, with 14 bases left between them. The CDR3 is 13 residues long. The germline V gene encodes CDR1 LNHDA and CDR2 SQIVND (reference sequence). Here the CDR3 DNA reads TGTGCCAGCGCCCAAGGACTCGAAAACATTCAGTACTTC. Translation: CASAQGLENIQYF. Combining the CDR3 with reference TRBV19 and TRBJ2-4 gives the whole variable domain DGGITQSPKYLFRKEGQNVTLSCEQNLNHDAMYWYRQDPGQGLRLIYYSQIVNDFQKGDIAEGYSVSREKKESFPLTVTSAQKNPTAFYLCASAQGLENIQYFGAGTRLSVL.

The chain couples TRBV5-4 to TRBJ2-7; TRBD1 matches at 9 bases. The CDR3 is made up of 15 amino acids. CDR1 is SGHNT, CDR2 YYREEE, per germline (reference sequence). The V segment lost 4 bases and the J segment 5 bases; nucleotides outside the gene matches: 10. The CDR3 sequence: CASSPSGTGIHEQYF. The CDR3 DNA is TGTGCCAGCAGCCCCTCCGGGACAGGGATCCACGAGCAGTACTTC.

This chain links TRBV4-3 with TRBJ2-3; TRBD2 matches 8 bases. This CDR3 region has 14 residues. Trimming at V came to 4 bases and at J to 8 bases, leaving 8 bases not matched to a gene. Germline V gene lookup returns CDR1 LGHNA and CDR2 YSLEER. CDR3 nucleotides: TGCGCCAGCAGCCCAGGACTAGCCGAGGGTACGCAGTATTTT. Residues: CASSPGLAEGTQYF.

For this clone: The sample holds other DNA sequences that translate to the same CDR3. The J gene is TRBJ1-2, the V gene TRBV6-5; no definite D call. With 6 bases removed from V and 2 bases from J, the gap between germline ends came to 4 bases. Germline V gene lookup returns CDR1 MNHEY and CDR2 SVGAGI. There are 11 residues in the CDR3. CDR3 sequence (DNA): TGTGCCAGCAGACAGAACTATGGCTACACCTTC. It yields the protein CASRQNYGYTF.

The gene calls are TRBV6-6 and TRBJ1-3; unclear D gene. The CDR3 is 16 amino acids. V gave up 2 bases and J gave up 0 bases, with 11 bases separating them. CDR1 is MNHNY and CDR2 is SVGAGI in the germline V gene (reference sequence). CDR3: CASSYAKGGSGNTIYF. CDR3 nucleotides: TGTGCCAGCAGTTACGCGAAGGGAGGCTCTGGAAACACCATATATTTT.

This clone was counted ten times or more. The V call is TRBV6-1, the J call TRBJ2-7, with no clear D. V was cut by 4 bases and J by 4 bases, with 5 bases left in between. The length of the CDR3 is 11 residues. The germline CDR1 and CDR2 sequences are MNHNS and SASEGT. The CDR3 region has the DNA TGTGCCAGCAGTGGTTATTACGAGCAGTACTTC. Amino acid sequence: CASSGYYEQYF.

This clone was recorded a few times. At one end the junction does not follow the germline gene, possibly because of a read error. The genes are TRBV7-7 and TRBJ1-1, with D perhaps TRBD1 (6 bases). Germline V gene sequence: CDR1 SSHAT, CDR2 FNYEAQ (reference sequence). This CDR3 is 13 amino acids long. Here the CDR3 reads CASSRTVNTEAFF. The CDR3 DNA follows: TGTGCTAGCAGCCGGACAGTGAACACTGAAGCTTTCTTT.

This chain joins TRBV30 and TRBJ2-3, with D tentatively TRBD2 (6 bases). The CDR3 runs 14 residues. Deletions cut 5 bases from V and 3 bases from J, with 15 bases between. Germline CDR1 reads GTSNPN; CDR2 reads SVGIG (reference sequence). DNA of the CDR3: TGTGCCTGGGTATATGGGGGGAGTACAGATACGCAGTATTTT. Its protein is CAWVYGGSTDTQYF.

This clone has more than one count but fewer than ten. The rearrangement uses TRBV7-8 and TRBJ2-7; possibly TRBD1 for D (6 bases). In germline, CDR1 is SGHVS, CDR2 FQNEAQ. V lost 5 bases, J lost 7 bases, and 9 bases lay in between. This CDR3 has 11 amino acids. The chain's CDR3 is CASSPGEEQYF. The CDR3 DNA sequence: TGTGCCAGCAGCCCAGGGGAAGAGCAGTACTTC.

The chain has TRBV28 and TRBJ2-7, with D tentatively TRBD1 (6 bases). The V end lost 3 bases, the J end lost 1 base, and 13 bases lay between the germline ends. In germline, CDR1 is MDHEN, CDR2 SYDVKM. The CDR3 is 15 residues long. The CDR3 sequence is CASSLDPQGSYEQYF. The CDR3 nucleotides read TGTGCCAGCAGTTTGGACCCGCAGGGGTCCTACGAGCAGTACTTC.

The gene calls are TRBV28 and TRBJ1-5, with D tentatively TRBD1 (5 bases). The CDR3 is made up of 13 amino acids. From germline, CDR1 is MDHEN and CDR2 SYDVKM. V lost 11 bases, J lost 5 bases, and 16 bases lay in between. The CDR3 here is CASWGSPDQPQHF. The CDR3 DNA is TGTGCCTCATGGGGCAGCCCTGATCAGCCCCAGCATTTT.